A single sample gave rise to the 10 T cell receptor beta chains below, sequenced in a study of identical twins. MiXCR was run by TCRdb on the 5' RACE reads, yielding one entry per CDR3 protein. The sample includes nearly 200,000 distinct CDR3 sequences, approximately 15% of them seen just once. These data are also associated with another study on T cells expressing NK-cell markers.

Sequencing used CD8+ T cells sorted from blood. These receptors were taken from a woman in her late teens or twenties in good health.

This clonotype was detected a few times. The chain joins TRBV10-3 to TRBJ2-7; possibly TRBD1 or TRBD2 for D (5 bases each). Germline CDR1 reads ENHRY; CDR2 reads SYGVKD. The CDR3 contains 13 residues. Trimming left V 0 bases short and J 2 bases short, with 5 bases between. In nucleotides, the CDR3 is TGTGCCATCAGTGAGTCGGGACCCTACGAGCAGTACTTC. It is translated as CAISESGPYEQYF.

This clonotype was observed at least ten times. This rearrangement joins TRBV29-1 to TRBJ1-1, with 8 bases identical to TRBD1. The junction had 5 bases not matched to a gene; V was cut back by 4 bases and J by 7 bases. The CDR3 extends over 12 amino acids. Per the germline V gene, CDR1 is SQVTM and CDR2 is ANQGSEA. Written as DNA, the CDR3 is TGCAGCGTTGTGGACGGGACAGGTGAAGCTTTCTTT. Translating it yields CSVVDGTGEAFF.

V is TRBV6-1 and J is TRBJ2-3; TRBD2 aligns across 8 bases. The length of the CDR3 is 14 residues. Looked up from germline, CDR1 is MNHNS and CDR2 is SASEGT. The ends lost 8 bases at V and 3 bases at J; junction bases unmatched: 7. CDR3 DNA sequence: TGTGCCAGCGGTAGCGGGGAGGGAACAGATACGCAGTATTTT. Amino acids: CASGSGEGTDTQYF.

This sequence joins TRBV27 and TRBJ2-1; D may be TRBD2 (5 bases). Germline lookup yields CDR1 MNHEY and CDR2 SMNVEV (reference sequence). V lost 2 bases to trimming and J lost 1 base, with 9 bases between them. The CDR3 has 15 residues. DNA for the CDR3: TGTGCCAGCAGTTTAGTCCGGGGTTCCTACAATGAGCAGTTCTTC. Translated: CASSLVRGSYNEQFF.

V usage is TRBV19 and J usage is TRBJ2-1, with TRBD1 as a possible D gene (6 bases). V shed 6 bases and J shed 5 bases, with 14 bases lying between them. Germline V gives CDR1 LNHDA, CDR2 SQIVND (reference sequence). This CDR3 region has 14 residues. In DNA form, the CDR3 reads TGTGCCAGTAGCTGGGGGCGGAGTAACAATGAGCAGTTCTTC. Amino acid sequence: CASSWGRSNNEQFF.

This clonotype appeared a few times. The chain employs TRBV6-5 and TRBJ2-7; 9 bases are a match to TRBD1. J lost 7 bases, V lost 8 bases, and 3 bases had no gene match. Germline V lookup: CDR1 MNHEY, CDR2 SVGAGI. The CDR3 extends over 11 amino acids. The CDR3 DNA reads as TGTGCCAGCTCGACAGGGGGTGAGCAGTACTTC. Translated, it gives CASSTGGEQYF.

This clonotype was found a few times. This chain uses TRBV13 with TRBJ1-2; D remains ambiguous. The germline gives CDR1 PRHDT, CDR2 FYEKMQ (reference sequence). V was clipped by 3 bases and J by 2 bases, with 7 bases between them. There are 13 residues in the CDR3. For the CDR3, the DNA is TGTGCCAGCAGCTTTTCCTCGAACTATGGCTACACCTTC. It specifies CASSFSSNYGYTF.

CDR3 protein: CSVEDLGRYQETQYF. CDR3 DNA: TGCAGCGTTGAAGATCTTGGGCGGTACCAAGAGACCCAGTACTTC. The V and J genes are TRBV29-1 and TRBJ2-5; D ambiguous. V was trimmed by 0 bases and J by 0 bases, leaving 11 bases between them. Germline CDR1 reads SQVTM; CDR2 reads ANQGSEA. This CDR3 is built from 15 residues.

This clonotype was observed a few times. The J gene is TRBJ2-1, the V gene TRBV7-9, with TRBD2 matching over 9 bases. V lost 2 bases to trimming and J lost 5 bases; unmatched junction nucleotides: 10. Germline V lookup: CDR1 SEHNR, CDR2 FQNEAQ (reference sequence). The CDR3 has 17 amino acids. For the CDR3, the DNA is TGTGCCAGCAGCTTACTGGCGGGAGGGCCTCGAAACAATGAGCAGTTCTTC. Its translation: CASSLLAGGPRNNEQFF.

Comments on this clonotype: A much more abundant neighbour one base away suggests this may be a read error. The chain recombines TRBV7-9 with TRBJ2-1, with a possible D match to TRBD1 (6 bases). Deletions cut 4 bases from V and 4 bases from J, with 14 bases between. The CDR3 totals 15 residues. Per the germline V gene, CDR1 is SEHNR and CDR2 is FQNEAQ (reference sequence). The DNA of the CDR3 is TGTGCCAGCAGCTACGTACAGGGCAAATACAATGAGCAGTTCTTC. Protein: CASSYVQGKYNEQFF.